The 26 T cell receptor beta chains in this list originate from one sample, sequenced in a study of T cell responses to AZD1222 COVID-19 vaccine. Profiling relied on immunoSEQ multiplex PCR, and the TCRdb table lists in-frame clones only, not all of them. The table includes some 130,000 clones, 86% detected once. The sample in question was peripheral blood, obtained on day 0 of AZD1222 vaccination. The receptors derive from an adult in good health.

This chain joins TRBV5-6 and TRBJ1-4, with D hard to call. The germline gives CDR1 SGHDT, CDR2 YYEEEE. The CDR3 runs 13 residues. V was pared by 0 bases and J by 6 bases, with 6 bases between. CDR3 nucleotide sequence: TGTGCCAGCAGCTTGGAGCGGCATGAAAAACTGTTTTTT. The encoded protein is CASSLERHEKLFF.

This chain links TRBV6-5 with TRBJ2-7; 9 bases align to TRBD1. In germline, CDR1 is MNHEY, CDR2 SVGAGI. Losses at the gene ends were 2 bases for V and 2 bases for J; bases not matched to a gene: 4. The CDR3 covers 15 residues. Here the CDR3 reads CASSYGGQGAYEQYF. CDR3 bases: TGTGCCAGCAGTTACGGGGGACAGGGAGCCTACGAGCAGTACTTC.

The gene calls are TRBV2 and TRBJ1-1; D is uncertain. V shed 6 bases and J shed 5 bases, with 13 bases lying between them. The CDR3 extends over 13 amino acids. Germline loops: CDR1 SNHLY, CDR2 FYNNEI. The CDR3 loop is CASRLNSLTEAFF. The DNA for the CDR3 is TGTGCCAGCAGGTTGAACAGTTTAACTGAAGCTTTCTTT.

This clone was counted between two and nine times. This chain uses TRBV12-3 or TRBV12-4 with TRBJ1-1; 7 bases map to TRBD1. J gave up 11 bases and V 2 bases, and 5 bases lay outside the gene matches. The CDR3 is 12 residues long. DNA of the CDR3: TGTGCCAGCAGTTTATTACAGGGGTCGGCTTTCTTT. It specifies CASSLLQGSAFF.

The chain recombines TRBV5-1 with TRBJ2-3, with D uncertain. V was trimmed by 2 bases and J by 1 base, leaving 17 bases between them. The germline V gene encodes CDR1 SGHRS and CDR2 YFSETQ. This CDR3 spans 17 amino acids. The CDR3 region has the DNA TGCGCCAGCAGCTTCGACCCGGTCAGTGGGGGCACAGATACGCAGTATTTT. Amino acid sequence: CASSFDPVSGGTDTQYF.

The V and J genes are TRBV6-5 and TRBJ2-7; TRBD1 matches 10 bases. Germline trimming cut 7 bases from V and 2 bases from J; bases unmatched to any gene: 8. The CDR3 is 15 residues long. Germline CDR1 is MNHEY and CDR2 is SVGAGI. The CDR3 DNA is TGTGCCAGCACCTCGGGGGGGACAGGGGCCTACGAGCAGTACTTC. The encoded protein is CASTSGGTGAYEQYF.

This sequence joins TRBV21-1 and TRBJ1-1. TRBV21-1 is a recognized pseudogene. CDR3 length: 17 amino acids. The CDR3 bases are TGTGCCAGCAGCAAATCCTGGGTATGGGTTGTGAACACTGAAGCTTTCTTT. Translated, it gives CASSKSWVWVVNTEAFF.

This clone was detected only once. The J gene is TRBJ1-4, the V gene TRBV28; possibly TRBD1 for D (5 bases). The CDR3 is made up of 13 amino acids. V lost 4 bases and J 10 bases, leaving 13 bases between the germline ends. CDR1 is MDHEN and CDR2 is SYDVKM in the germline V gene. In DNA form, the CDR3 reads TGTGCCAGCAGTTCCATGACAGAGGGAAAACTGTTTTTT. Amino acid sequence: CASSSMTEGKLFF.

This chain links TRBV19 with TRBJ2-2; D possibly matches TRBD1 or TRBD2 (5 bases each). Germline V gene sequence: CDR1 LNHDA, CDR2 SQIVND (reference sequence). The CDR3 extends over 17 amino acids. The V end was cut by 3 bases, the J end by 0 bases, with 14 bases between. CDR3 protein: CASSILIRGSNTGELFF. The DNA of the CDR3 is TGTGCCAGTAGTATTTTGATTCGGGGCTCGAACACCGGGGAGCTGTTTTTT.

J is TRBJ1-2 and V is TRBV6-5, with a tentative D call TRBD1 (5 bases). The germline V gene encodes CDR1 MNHEY and CDR2 SVGAGI. V was shortened by 7 bases and J by 2 bases, with 11 bases between the two germline ends. The CDR3 length is 13 residues. The CDR3: CASTLGVNYGYTF. CDR3 bases: TGTGCCAGCACCTTAGGGGTAAACTATGGCTACACCTTC.

The chain has TRBV7-2 and TRBJ1-3; D unresolved. This CDR3 comprises 16 residues. V lost 2 bases, J lost 0 bases, and 11 bases lay in between. Germline V gene lookup returns CDR1 SGHTA and CDR2 FQGNSA. The CDR3 sequence is CASSLQAASSGNTIYF. CDR3 bases: TGTGCCAGCAGCTTACAGGCAGCCTCCTCTGGAAACACCATATATTTT. Full variable domain (missing parts from reference TRBV7-2 and TRBJ1-3): GAGVSQSPSNKVTEKGKDVELRCDPISGHTALYWYRQSLGQGLEFLIYFQGNSAPDKSGLPSDRFSAERTGGSVSTLTIQRTQQEDSAVYLCASSLQAASSGNTIYFGEGSWLTVV.

V usage is TRBV5-1 and J usage is TRBJ2-7; weak D call: TRBD1 (5 bases). Trimming shortened V by 4 bases and J by 3 bases, and 17 bases separated the two germline ends. The CDR3 has 15 residues. The V gene's germline CDR1 is SGHRS and CDR2 YFSETQ. The CDR3 sequence: CASSLALGEFYEQYF. In DNA, the CDR3 is TGCGCCAGCAGCCTTGCGCTAGGGGAATTCTACGAGCAGTACTTC.

This chain connects TRBV6-6 to TRBJ2-6; TRBD1 matches at 8 bases. This CDR3 region has 16 residues. CDR1 is MNHNY, CDR2 SVGAGI, per germline (reference sequence). The V segment lost 10 bases and the J segment 4 bases; nucleotides outside the gene matches: 12. DNA for the CDR3: TGTGCCACTAGGGAGGCGACAGGGGCCGGGGCCAACGTCCTGACTTTC. This sequence encodes CATREATGAGANVLTF.

V gene TRBV2 combines with J gene TRBJ2-5; the D gene is possibly TRBD2 (5 bases). CDR1 is SNHLY, CDR2 FYNNEI, per germline. The length of the CDR3 is 15 residues. Trimming left V 6 bases short and J 7 bases short, with 21 bases between. Here the CDR3 reads CASSEGSSPLGTQYF. CDR3 sequence (DNA): TGTGCCAGCAGCGAGGGTAGTAGCCCCTTGGGGACCCAGTACTTC.

This sequence joins TRBV5-4 and TRBJ2-7, with TRBD1 as a possible D gene (6 bases). Germline V gives CDR1 SGHNT, CDR2 YYREEE (reference sequence). There are 13 residues in the CDR3. Trimming pared 3 bases from V and 5 bases from J, leaving 12 bases between. CDR3 nucleotide sequence: TGTGCCAGCAGCTCCCAGGGGACCCACGAGCAGTACTTC. Residues: CASSSQGTHEQYF. Drawing the rest from reference TRBV5-4 and TRBJ2-7, the complete variable domain is ETGVTQSPTHLIKTRGQQVTLRCSSQSGHNTVSWYQQALGQGPQFIFQYYREEENGRGNFPPRFSGLQFPNYSSELNVNALELDDSALYLCASSSQGTHEQYFGPGTRLTVT.

This clone was seen once. The rearrangement uses TRBV7-2 and TRBJ1-6; D may be TRBD1 (6 bases). V was cut by 7 bases and J by 8 bases, with 21 bases left in between. The CDR3 spans 16 residues. Germline-derived CDR1 and CDR2 are SGHTA and FQGNSA. CDR3 in amino acids: CASTPMGDNPYSPLHF. The CDR3 nucleotides are TGTGCCAGCACCCCGATGGGGGACAATCCCTATTCACCCCTCCACTTT.

The J gene is TRBJ2-2, the V gene TRBV25-1, with a possible D match to TRBD1 (5 bases). Per the germline V gene, CDR1 is MGHDK and CDR2 is SYGVNS. The CDR3 has 14 amino acids. Deletions cut 9 bases from V and 4 bases from J, with 15 bases between. Here the CDR3 DNA reads TGTGCCAGTCTCGATACAGGACCCACCGGGGAGCTGTTTTTT. Amino acid sequence: CASLDTGPTGELFF.

The gene calls are TRBV4-2 and TRBJ1-6; no clear D gene. Per germline, CDR1 LGHNA and CDR2 YNFKEQ. The V end was cut by 0 bases, the J end by 10 bases, with 13 bases between. There are 15 residues in the CDR3. CDR3 sequence: CASSQESAPGSPLHF. The CDR3 region has the DNA TGTGCCAGCAGCCAAGAATCGGCCCCGGGGTCACCCCTCCACTTT.

The chain employs TRBV23-1 and TRBJ2-7, with a tentative D call TRBD2 (7 bases). TRBV23-1 qualifies as an ORF whose function is uncertain. The V gene lost 11 bases and the J gene lost 1 base, with 21 bases spanning the gap. The CDR3 is 15 residues long. Here the CDR3 reads CAAYFGGGPSYEQYF. CDR3 DNA sequence: TGCGCCGCGTACTTTGGGGGGGGCCCGTCCTACGAGCAGTACTTC.

The DNA for the CDR3 is TGCGCCAGCAGCTTTACTAGCGGGGGCCCCGGCAACACCGGGGAGCTGTTTTTT. Translation gives CASSFTSGGPGNTGELFF. This rearrangement joins TRBV4-1 to TRBJ2-2; 11 positions agree with TRBD2. The CDR3 runs 18 residues. Germline V CDR1 and CDR2: MGHRA, YSYEKL. With 5 bases clipped from V and 2 bases from J, the junction kept 10 bases outside the gene matches.

The chain employs TRBV15 and TRBJ2-2; 8 positions agree with TRBD1. The CDR3 sequence is 14 residues long. V was pared by 8 bases and J by 5 bases, with 7 bases of the junction left unmatched. Germline values: CDR1 LNHNV, CDR2 YYDKDF (reference sequence). The CDR3 here is CATGGQGRTGELFF. CDR3 sequence (DNA): TGTGCCACCGGTGGACAGGGAAGAACCGGGGAGCTGTTTTTT. Full variable domain (outside the CDR3, taken from reference TRBV15 and TRBJ2-2): DAMVIQNPRYQVTQFGKPVTLSCSQTLNHNVMYWYQQKSSQAPKLLFHYYDKDFNNEADTPDNFQSRRPNTSFCFLDIRSPGLGDTAMYLCATGGQGRTGELFFGEGSRLTVL.

The V gene is TRBV19, the J gene TRBJ1-1, with D possibly being TRBD1 (5 bases). V lost 10 bases to trimming and J lost 4 bases, with 16 bases between them. This CDR3 has 13 amino acids. CDR1 is LNHDA, CDR2 SQIVND, per germline (reference sequence). Written as DNA, the CDR3 is TGTGCCACTTCCAGGGCGCAAGGCACTGAAGCTTTCTTT. Translation gives CATSRAQGTEAFF.

This chain links TRBV7-2 with TRBJ1-5; 11 bases match TRBD1. The CDR3 is made up of 16 amino acids. V shed 4 bases and J 4 bases; nucleotides not matched to a gene: 6. The germline gives CDR1 SGHTA, CDR2 FQGNSA. In nucleotides, the CDR3 is TGTGCCAGCAGCTCTCCCTGGGACAGGGGGAATCAGCCCCAGCATTTT. It yields the protein CASSSPWDRGNQPQHF.

The chain couples TRBV28 to TRBJ2-7, with D tentatively TRBD1 (6 bases). Germline V gene lookup returns CDR1 MDHEN and CDR2 SYDVKM. V was cut by 6 bases and J by 0 bases, with 12 bases left in between. The CDR3 consists of 14 residues. The chain's CDR3 is CASRNQGSSYEQYF. CDR3 coding DNA: TGTGCCAGCAGGAACCAGGGGTCCTCCTACGAGCAGTACTTC. Looking up the rest from reference TRBV28 and TRBJ2-7 gives the full variable domain: DVKVTQSSRYLVKRTGEKVFLECVQDMDHENMFWYRQDPGLGLRLIYFSYDVKMKEKGDIPEGYSVSREKKERFSLILESASTNQTSMYLCASRNQGSSYEQYFGPGTRLTVT.

The CDR3 sequence: CASSSRDRGNSNQPQHF. CDR3 sequence (DNA): TGTGCCAGCAGCTCCCGGGACAGGGGAAATAGCAATCAGCCCCAGCATTTT. This chain uses TRBV7-2 with TRBJ1-5; TRBD1 aligns across 10 bases. The CDR3 spans 17 residues. Germline loops: CDR1 SGHTA, CDR2 FQGNSA. V gave up 4 bases and J gave up 0 bases; unmatched junction bases: 6.

In DNA, the CDR3 is TGTGCCAGCAGTTTAGCTCGGAACTATGGCTACACCTTC. Translation: CASSLARNYGYTF. This chain joins TRBV27 and TRBJ1-2; no reliable D call. The germline gives CDR1 MNHEY, CDR2 SMNVEV (reference sequence). Trimming removed 2 bases from V and 2 bases from J, with 6 bases in between. The CDR3 length is 13 residues.